These T cell receptor beta chains were read from a single sample in a study of T-cell memory formation after mild COVID-19. MiXCR, applied by TCRdb to the 5' RACE reads, yields one record per CDR3 protein. There are about 84,000 distinct CDR3 sequences in the sample; around 13% occur only once, and about a third lies in the top ten. The sequencing sample was made of PBMCs or a T cell subset sorted from them (not recorded which). The receptors originated from an adult woman who had mild COVID-19 (a few samples of this study predate the infection). Cell type and time point are not known. Each CDR3 is given with its conserved first and last residue. The D gene is left open where the match is weak. Clone size is not always given. Where it is, it says once, few, many or a class for expanded clones.

D gene,J gene,V gene,clone size,CDR3 protein,CDR3 DNA
.,TRBJ2-7,TRBV20-1,.,CSARDRDQVYEQYF,TGCAGTGCTAGAGACCGGGACCAGGTCTACGAGCAGTACTTC
.,TRBJ2-2,TRBV7-2,.,CASSLTVNTGELFF,TGTGCCAGCAGCTTGACAGTGAACACCGGGGAGCTGTTTTTT
TRBD2,TRBJ2-1,TRBV5-1,few,CASSVDTHSGSSYNEQFF,TGCGCCAGCAGCGTGGATACTCATAGCGGGAGCTCCTACAATGAGCAGTTCTTC
.,TRBJ1-1,TRBV7-9,few,CASSLVTGGNTEAFF,TGTGCCAGCAGCTTAGTTACGGGTGGGAACACTGAAGCTTTCTTT
.,TRBJ1-1,TRBV5-1,few,CASSEYTANTEAFF,TGCGCCAGCAGCGAATACACGGCGAACACTGAAGCTTTCTTT
.,TRBJ2-3,TRBV9,few,CASSVDGFTDTQYF,TGTGCCAGCAGCGTAGACGGATTCACAGATACGCAGTATTTT
.,TRBJ1-2,TRBV7-8,few,CASSLSTVDHYGYTF,TGTGCCAGCAGCTTAAGTACGGTAGATCATTATGGCTACACCTTC
.,TRBJ2-7,TRBV20-1,few,CSAREGYSYEQYF,TGCAGTGCTAGAGAGGGGTACTCCTACGAGCAGTACTTC
.,TRBJ2-3,TRBV4-1,few,CASSPGGSDSTDTQYF,TGCGCCAGCAGCCCCGGGGGTAGCGACAGCACAGATACGCAGTATTTT
TRBD2,TRBJ2-1,TRBV20-1,.,CSARRTSGISNEQFF,TGCAGTGCTAGACGAACTAGCGGGATATCAAATGAGCAGTTCTTC
TRBD2,TRBJ2-2,TRBV7-4,many,CASNPTSGRNPTNTGELFF,TGTGCCAGCAACCCGACTAGCGGGAGAAATCCCACGAACACCGGGGAGCTGTTTTTT
.,TRBJ2-7,TRBV29-1,.,CSVHTWTRGSYEQYF,TGCAGCGTTCACACCTGGACCAGAGGGTCTTACGAGCAGTACTTC
TRBD1,TRBJ1-3,TRBV7-6,once,CASSSGQGSSGNTIYF,TGTGCCAGCAGCTCCGGACAGGGGTCCTCTGGAAACACCATATATTTT
TRBD2,TRBJ2-3,TRBV20-1,.,CSAAGASTDTQYF,TGCAGTGCCGCGGGAGCTAGCACAGATACGCAGTATTTT
.,TRBJ2-7,TRBV25-1,.,CASRPDGLSPSYEQYF,TGTGCCAGCAGACCCGATGGACTGAGCCCATCCTACGAGCAGTACTTC
.,TRBJ2-7,TRBV5-6,.,CASSPGGQPYEQYF,TGTGCCAGCAGCCCTGGGGGACAACCATACGAGCAGTACTTC
.,TRBJ2-7,TRBV9,.,CASSVGKVGEQYF,TGTGCCAGCAGCGTAGGGAAGGTGGGCGAGCAGTACTTC
.,TRBJ2-7,TRBV3-1,.,CASSQADEVSLIAQYF,TGTGCCAGCAGCCAAGCAGATGAGGTCAGCTTAATCGCGCAGTACTTC
.,TRBJ1-2,TRBV4-1,few,CASILSIGAGRDGYTF,TGCGCCAGCATTTTATCGATAGGGGCAGGTCGAGATGGCTACACCTTC
TRBD2,TRBJ2-7,TRBV5-5,few,CASSPSGGSPYEQYF,TGTGCCAGCAGCCCTAGCGGGGGGTCCCCCTACGAGCAGTACTTC
TRBD2,TRBJ2-1,TRBV5-1,few,CASSLVWLAGDNEQFF,TGCGCCAGCAGCTTGGTTTGGCTAGCGGGGGACAATGAGCAGTTCTTC
TRBD1,TRBJ2-7,TRBV11-2,few,CASSFGTAPSYEQYF,TGTGCCAGCAGCTTCGGGACAGCGCCGAGTTACGAGCAGTACTTC
TRBD1,TRBJ2-3,TRBV5-1,.,CASSLEGQGVDTQYF,TGCGCCAGCAGCTTGGAGGGGCAGGGGGTGGATACGCAGTATTTT
.,TRBJ2-1,TRBV7-6,many,CASSLSGSGNNEQFF,TGTGCCAGCAGCTTATCCGGGTCCGGTAACAATGAGCAGTTCTTC
.,TRBJ2-1,TRBV6-4,few,CASSLAGPGDEQFF,TGTGCCAGCAGCTTAGCGGGCCCAGGGGATGAGCAGTTCTTC
TRBD2,TRBJ2-3,TRBV6-5,few,CASSLAGGSVTDTQYF,TGTGCCAGCTCCTTGGCGGGGGGCTCCGTCACAGATACGCAGTATTTT